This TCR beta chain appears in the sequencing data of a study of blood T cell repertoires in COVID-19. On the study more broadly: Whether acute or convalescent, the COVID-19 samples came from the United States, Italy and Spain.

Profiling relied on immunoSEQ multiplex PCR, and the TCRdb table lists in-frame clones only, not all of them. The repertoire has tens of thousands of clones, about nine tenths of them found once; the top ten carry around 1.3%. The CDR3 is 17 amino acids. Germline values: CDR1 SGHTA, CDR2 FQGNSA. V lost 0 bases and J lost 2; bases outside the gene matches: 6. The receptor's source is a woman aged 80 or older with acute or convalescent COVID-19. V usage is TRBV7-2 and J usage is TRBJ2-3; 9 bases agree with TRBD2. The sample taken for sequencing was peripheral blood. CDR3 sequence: CASSLASSGGPTDTQYF. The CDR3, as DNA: TGTGCCAGCAGCTTAGCATCGAGCGGGGGGCCCACAGATACGCAGTATTTT.